Shown below are 29 T cell receptor beta chains from a single sample sequenced in a study of cytomegalovirus exposure and HLA in healthy donors. A multiplex PCR was run with 60 Vbeta primers and 13 Jbeta primers. Clones were read by immunoSEQ multiplex PCR, and TCRdb kept only the in-frame ones, dropping some. There are 75,000 to 100,000 clones in the sample; over 65% occur only once, and around 2% lies in the top ten. The sequenced sample was PBMCs. The receptor set was obtained from a male donor in good health and CMV-seronegative.

The chain's CDR3 is CASSFRARNEQFF. The DNA of the CDR3 is TGCGCCAGCAGCTTCAGGGCGCGCAATGAGCAGTTCTTC. This chain uses TRBV5-1 with TRBJ2-1, with TRBD1 as a possible D gene (5 bases). This CDR3 comprises 13 residues. The germline V gene has CDR1 SGHRS and CDR2 YFSETQ. Deletions cut 2 bases from V and 6 bases from J, with 9 bases between.

The chain has TRBV10-3 and TRBJ2-5; TRBD2 matches 14 bases. The V and J ends lost 10 bases and 5 bases, in that order; junction bases with no gene match: 3. Germline CDR1 and CDR2: ENHRY and SYGVKD. The CDR3 has 13 residues. DNA for the CDR3: TGTGCCACCGGGACTAGCGGGAGTGAGACCCAGTACTTC. Translating it yields CATGTSGSETQYF.

With respect to this clone: A junction end diverges from the germline sequence, so it may reflect a read error. V gene TRBV7-7 combines with J gene TRBJ2-2, with 8 nucleotides matching TRBD1. Germline V gene sequence: CDR1 SSHAT, CDR2 FNYEAQ (reference sequence). The CDR3 has 15 amino acids. CDR3 in amino acids: CASSLDRGNTGELFF. As DNA, the CDR3 is TGTGCTAGCAGCTTAGACAGGGGGAACACCGGGGAGCTGTTTTTT.

The chain is built from TRBV28 and TRBJ1-2, with 9 bases aligning to TRBD1. Germline V lookup: CDR1 MDHEN, CDR2 SYDVKM. The CDR3 extends over 14 amino acids. Trimming cost V 6 bases and J 4 bases; bases outside gene matches: 6. The CDR3 DNA reads as TGTGCCAGCAGCAGTCCGGGACAGGGCTATGGCTACACCTTC. Translating gives CASSSPGQGYGYTF.

This chain uses TRBV9 with TRBJ2-6, with unresolved D. Looked up from germline, CDR1 is SGDLS and CDR2 is YYNGEE. V was pared by 2 bases and J by 0 bases, with 18 bases between. This CDR3 has 19 residues. Here the CDR3 reads CASSVFQVPIASGANVLTF. The CDR3 DNA reads TGTGCCAGCAGCGTTTTTCAGGTACCGATTGCCTCTGGGGCCAACGTCCTGACTTTC.

The rearrangement links TRBV6-4 to TRBJ1-4; TRBD1 aligns across 9 bases. The CDR3 is 16 residues long. With 3 bases clipped from V and 8 bases from J, the junction kept 10 bases outside the gene matches. CDR1 is MRHNA and CDR2 is SNTAGT in the germline V gene. The CDR3 reads CASSESDRGGREKLFF. The CDR3 region has the DNA TGTGCCAGCAGTGAGTCGGACAGGGGCGGTCGGGAAAAACTGTTTTTT.

As to this clone: The same CDR3 arises from other DNA sequences in this sample as well. CDR3 sequence reads: CASSLAGDYNEQFF. CDR3 DNA sequence: TGTGCCAGCAGCTTAGCGGGAGATTACAATGAGCAGTTCTTC. The V gene is TRBV7-3, the J gene TRBJ2-1; 7 nucleotides line up with TRBD2. CDR3 size: 14 residues. Germline V gene sequence: CDR1 SGHTA, CDR2 FQGTGA. With V trimmed by 2 bases and J by 4 bases, 2 bases remained unmatched.

CDR3 nucleotide sequence: TGTGCCAGCAGCCAGACCCGTGACAGGTCCTACGAGCAGTACTTC. Amino acid sequence: CASSQTRDRSYEQYF. The chain couples TRBV7-9 to TRBJ2-7; perhaps TRBD1 as D (6 bases). Trimming cost V 5 bases and J 1 base, with 15 bases left between them. Germline V gene data show CDR1 as SEHNR and CDR2 as FQNEAQ (reference sequence). There are 15 residues in the CDR3.

The table lists this clone with a count of one. The chain has TRBV25-1 and TRBJ2-7, with D possibly matching TRBD1 (6 bases). V dropped 6 bases and J dropped 0 bases, with 12 bases sitting between them. Germline values: CDR1 MGHDK, CDR2 SYGVNS. CDR3 length: 14 amino acids. CDR3 nucleotide sequence: TGTGCCAGCAGCCCCGGGACATTCTCCTACGAGCAGTACTTC. It encodes CASSPGTFSYEQYF.

The chain uses TRBV6-1 and TRBJ2-1; the D is unclear. The CDR3 is 16 residues long. CDR1 MNHNS and CDR2 SASEGT come from the germline V gene. V was clipped by 4 bases and J by 4 bases, with 17 bases between them. CDR3 in amino acids: CASSAIGQITYNEQFF. The CDR3 DNA is TGTGCCAGCAGTGCCATTGGGCAAATTACTTACAATGAGCAGTTCTTC.

V usage is TRBV7-2 and J usage is TRBJ2-5; D perhaps matches TRBD2 (6 bases). Between the trimmed V and J ends, which lost 5 bases and 5 bases, there was a span of 18 bases. This CDR3 has 15 residues. Germline loops: CDR1 SGHTA, CDR2 FQGNSA. CDR3 coding DNA: TGTGCCAGCAGCCCAGAGGGACTCATCTGGGAGACCCAGTACTTC. This gives the protein CASSPEGLIWETQYF.

This chain connects TRBV10-1 to TRBJ1-4; 7 nucleotides match TRBD1. The germline V gene has CDR1 WNHNN and CDR2 SYGVQD (reference sequence). The CDR3 spans 12 residues. With V trimmed by 9 bases and J by 10 bases, 8 bases remained unmatched. CDR3 amino acids: CASPRGQPKLFF. Written as DNA, the CDR3 is TGCGCCAGTCCCCGGGGACAGCCAAAACTGTTTTTT.

The chain employs TRBV20-1 and TRBJ2-1, with D hard to call. CDR1 and CDR2 from the germline V gene are DFQATT and SNEGSKA (reference sequence). Trimming removed 4 bases at V and 10 bases at J, with 11 bases between. The CDR3 runs 11 residues. CDR3 DNA sequence: TGCAGTGCTATGGAGACGGCCGAGCAGTTCTTC. Protein: CSAMETAEQFF.

This sequence joins TRBV7-8 and TRBJ1-1, with D unclear. The germline V gene encodes CDR1 SGHVS and CDR2 FQNEAQ. This CDR3 region has 18 residues. V dropped 3 bases and J dropped 0 bases, with 20 bases sitting between them. The CDR3 sequence: CASSLGSAGSLLNTEAFF. The CDR3 bases are TGTGCCAGCAGCTTGGGTTCGGCAGGATCACTCCTGAACACTGAAGCTTTCTTT.

DNA for the CDR3: TGTGCCAGCAGGAGCGGTCAAGAGACCCAGTACTTC. Translated: CASRSGQETQYF. The chain couples TRBV28 to TRBJ2-5, with a tentative D call TRBD2 (5 bases). CDR1 and CDR2 (germline): MDHEN, SYDVKM. V lost 6 bases, J lost 2 bases, and 7 bases lay in between. The CDR3 has 12 residues.

This chain joins TRBV28 and TRBJ2-7; 8 nucleotides agree with TRBD2. CDR1 MDHEN and CDR2 SYDVKM come from the germline V gene. V lost 6 bases, J lost 2 bases, and 15 bases stayed unmatched. The CDR3 runs to 17 residues. DNA of the CDR3: TGTGCCAGCAGGCCCGCCCGGCTAGCGGGTGCCGCCTACGAGCAGTACTTC. Protein: CASRPARLAGAAYEQYF.

The rearrangement uses TRBV30 and TRBJ1-4; the D gene is possibly TRBD1 (5 bases). CDR1 GTSNPN and CDR2 SVGIG come from the germline V gene (reference sequence). V gave up 8 bases and J gave up 8 bases, with 18 bases separating them. CDR3 size: 13 residues. For the CDR3, the DNA is TGTGCCCGAGGAACCCTTCGGGGGGAAAAACTGTTTTTT. This translates into CARGTLRGEKLFF.

This clone has only one observation. The chain links TRBV6-6 to TRBJ1-5, with D unclear. Trimming took 4 bases from V and 4 from J, leaving 14 bases between them. This CDR3 is 15 amino acids long. Germline V gene lookup returns CDR1 MNHNY and CDR2 SVGAGI (reference sequence). The CDR3 coding sequence is TGTGCCAGCAGTTTAATCACCAGCGATAATCAGCCCCAGCATTTT. Translating it yields CASSLITSDNQPQHF.

V usage is TRBV7-2 and J usage is TRBJ2-1; TRBD1 matches 8 bases. V shed 9 bases, J shed 0 bases, and the junction held 4 bases outside the gene matches. Germline values: CDR1 SGHTA, CDR2 FQGNSA. This CDR3 is built from 14 residues. Here the CDR3 DNA reads TGTGCCAGTGGACAGGGCAGCTCCTACAATGAGCAGTTCTTC. It encodes CASGQGSSYNEQFF.

J is TRBJ1-2 and V is TRBV25-1; D not certain. There are 14 residues in the CDR3. The germline CDR1 and CDR2 sequences are MGHDK and SYGVNS. Trimming removed 4 bases from V and 4 bases from J, with 13 bases in between. CDR3 in DNA: TGTGCCAGCAGTGCAACGGAGGAGCGCTATGGCTACACCTTC. It specifies CASSATEERYGYTF.

The CDR3 DNA sequence: TGTGCCAGTAGTCTCGACAGGGGGCGTCCGGGGACCGGGGAGCTGTTTTTT. Amino acid sequence: CASSLDRGRPGTGELFF. The J gene is TRBJ2-2, the V gene TRBV19; 10 nucleotides agree with TRBD1. Germline-derived CDR1 and CDR2 are LNHDA and SQIVND (reference sequence). Trimming removed 5 bases from V and 5 bases from J; junction bases left unmatched: 11. This CDR3 is 17 amino acids long.

A few counts support this clone. V gene TRBV5-1 combines with J gene TRBJ2-5; 13 bases match TRBD2. Trimming removed 3 bases from V and 5 bases from J; junction bases left unmatched: 7. CDR1 and CDR2 (germline): SGHRS, YFSETQ. The CDR3 consists of 16 residues. The CDR3 sequence is CASSSGLAGMRETQYF. DNA of the CDR3: TGCGCCAGCAGCTCGGGACTAGCGGGGATGAGGGAGACCCAGTACTTC.

The rearrangement uses TRBV28 and TRBJ1-2, with D perhaps TRBD1 (6 bases). V was pared by 10 bases and J by 7 bases, with 16 bases between. The CDR3 consists of 12 residues. Germline CDR1 and CDR2: MDHEN and SYDVKM. CDR3 sequence (DNA): TGTGCCATACAACAGGGAAAAGGTGGCTACACCTTC. Amino acids: CAIQQGKGGYTF.

The chain is built from TRBV5-6 and TRBJ2-3; maybe TRBD2 (6 bases). Germline V lookup: CDR1 SGHDT, CDR2 YYEEEE. V gave up 2 bases and J gave up 2 bases, with 15 bases separating them. This CDR3 region has 16 residues. For the CDR3, the DNA is TGTGCCAGCAGCTTATTCCGGGGGATGGCCACAGATACGCAGTATTTT. This encodes CASSLFRGMATDTQYF.

The sample holds a few counts of this clone. V usage is TRBV5-1 and J usage is TRBJ2-3; D may be TRBD2 (5 bases). Trimming pared 4 bases from V and 0 bases from J, leaving 15 bases between. The CDR3 length is 16 residues. Germline V lookup: CDR1 SGHRS, CDR2 YFSETQ. CDR3 DNA: TGCGCCAGCAGCGGTCACGCGGGCCCTAGCACAGATACGCAGTATTTT. This translates into CASSGHAGPSTDTQYF.

This chain uses TRBV9 with TRBJ2-7; TRBD2 agrees at 13 bases. The ends lost 1 base at V and 2 bases at J; junction bases unmatched: 0. The CDR3 spans 15 residues. Germline CDR1 SGDLS, CDR2 YYNGEE. The CDR3 region is CASSVTSGRAYEQYF. The CDR3 DNA follows: TGTGCCAGCAGCGTAACTAGCGGGAGGGCCTACGAGCAGTACTTC.

The V gene is TRBV4-3, the J gene TRBJ2-7; D perhaps matches TRBD1 (5 bases). V was clipped by 2 bases and J by 6 bases, with 14 bases between them. The CDR3 is 14 residues long. Per the germline V gene, CDR1 is LGHNA and CDR2 is YSLEER. The CDR3, as DNA: TGCGCCAGCAGCCAACGTATCGACAGTAGCGAGCAGTACTTC. The encoded protein is CASSQRIDSSEQYF.

V gene TRBV19 combines with J gene TRBJ1-5; TRBD1 might be the D (5 bases). Trimming shortened V by 4 bases and J by 0 bases, and 10 bases separated the two germline ends. The CDR3 runs to 15 residues. The germline V gene encodes CDR1 LNHDA and CDR2 SQIVND (reference sequence). The CDR3 loop is CASSTQGISNQPQHF. CDR3 sequence (DNA): TGTGCCAGTAGTACCCAGGGTATTAGCAATCAGCCCCAGCATTTT.

J is TRBJ2-4 and V is TRBV19; 10 bases agree with TRBD2. CDR3 length: 17 residues. CDR1 LNHDA and CDR2 SQIVND come from the germline V gene (reference sequence). V lost 1 base and J lost 7; bases outside the gene matches: 10. CDR3 sequence reads: CASSIVLAGTSRNIQYF. In nucleotides, the CDR3 is TGTGCCAGTAGTATAGTACTAGCGGGAACTAGTAGGAACATTCAGTACTTC.